Listed here are 7 T cell receptor beta chains from one sample, sequenced in a study of Graves' ophthalmopathy and Graves' hyperthyroidism. Amplification from RNA transcripts yielded the TCR beta CDR3 regions. A first-round RT-PCR used HTBI primers, followed by a second-round multiplex PCR. TCRdb itself ran the multiplex PCR reads through MiXCR, one entry per CDR3 protein. The repertoire holds around 1,200,000 distinct CDR3 sequences, with roughly two fifths as singletons. Input material: peripheral blood or thyroid tissue (not recorded which). The receptors here all came from an adult man with Graves' hyperthyroidism.

In this sample, this clonotype turned up a few times. The chain employs TRBV20-1 and TRBJ1-5; tentative D call: TRBD1 (5 bases). This CDR3 has 14 residues. V lost 5 bases to trimming and J lost 6 bases, with 17 bases between them. CDR1 and CDR2 (germline): DFQATT, SNEGSKA (reference sequence). The CDR3 region has the DNA TGCAGTGCTCTCGCAGTTGTCGGGACTCAGCCCCAGCATTTT. The encoded protein is CSALAVVGTQPQHF.

The V gene is TRBV3-1, the J gene TRBJ2-7; TRBD1 agrees at 9 bases. In germline, CDR1 is LGHDT, CDR2 YNNKEL (reference sequence). This CDR3 is built from 17 residues. The trim removed 4 bases at V and 2 bases at J, leaving 12 bases unmatched. CDR3 protein: CASSPGQGKAGAYEQYF. As DNA, the CDR3 is TGTGCCAGCAGCCCAGGACAGGGGAAGGCGGGGGCCTACGAGCAGTACTTC.

This clonotype was seen more than once but under ten times. Germline is not matched at one junction end, which may reflect a read error. V and J are TRBV5-5 and TRBJ2-5; D is undetermined. Germline V gene data show CDR1 as SGHKS and CDR2 as YYEKEE (reference sequence). This CDR3 spans 14 amino acids. CDR3 residues: CASSQVRASETQYF. The CDR3 region has the DNA TGCGCCAGCAGCCAAGTTAGGGCGTCGGAGACCCAGTACTTC. Based on the CDR3 plus reference TRBV5-5 and TRBJ2-5, the full variable domain is DAGVTQSPTHLIKTRGQQVTLRCSPISGHKSVSWYQQVLGQGPQFIFQYYEKEERGRGNFPDRFSARQFPNYSSELNVNALLLGDSALYLCASSQVRASETQYFGPGTRLLVL.

This clonotype has more than one count but fewer than ten. The rearrangement joins TRBV28 to TRBJ1-3; D uncertain. Per the germline V gene, CDR1 is MDHEN and CDR2 is SYDVKM. Trimming took off 7 bases at V and 8 bases at J, with 9 bases between the two ends. This CDR3 contains 11 residues. The CDR3 coding sequence is TGTGCCAGCACTATGGGAGACACCATATATTTT. This gives the protein CASTMGDTIYF.

The rearrangement joins TRBV15 to TRBJ2-7; 9 bases align to TRBD1. CDR3 length: 15 residues. J lost 6 bases, V lost 3 bases, and 9 bases had no gene match. Germline V gene lookup returns CDR1 LNHNV and CDR2 YYDKDF (reference sequence). CDR3 in amino acids: CATSRTTGGTVEQYF. The CDR3 region has the DNA TGTGCCACCAGCAGGACGACAGGGGGTACGGTCGAGCAGTACTTC.

A remark on this clonotype: A much larger clone is a single base away; this may be a read error. This chain connects TRBV19 to TRBJ1-2, with D tentatively TRBD1 (6 bases). The CDR3 length is 13 residues. Germline V gene sequence: CDR1 LNHDA, CDR2 SQIVND (reference sequence). CDR3 sequence: CASSRGGNYDYTF. In nucleotides, the CDR3 is TGTGCCAGTAGTAGGGGGGGCAACTATGACTACACCTTC.

The V gene is TRBV12-3 or TRBV12-4, the J gene TRBJ2-2, with a weak D call TRBD2 (5 bases). Trimming stripped 4 bases from V and 7 bases from J, with 13 bases between. The length of the CDR3 is 14 residues. CDR3 DNA sequence: TGTGCCAGCAGTTCCCTGGACTGGGTCGGGGAGCTGTTTTTT. It yields the protein CASSSLDWVGELFF.